This T cell receptor (beta chain) comes out of a study of shared clonotypes between healthy human individuals. Study-wide background: Three men and a couple of women, aged 18 to 49, were donors. Regarding the study as a whole: There were few donors, and this limited the genetic and exposure-history diversity represented.

Remarks on this clone: Its antigen is not identified.

The split of CD4+ cells yielded CD45RA+ naive and CD45RA-negative memory subsets. The CDR3 has 15 residues. Germline V gene data show CDR1 as LNHDA and CDR2 as SQIVND (reference sequence). Trimming took 10 bases from V and 5 from J, leaving 23 bases between them. Several immunoSEQ 96-well plates shared each subset's DNA, each plate a replicate. Profiled with immunoSEQ multiplex PCR; TCRdb holds only in-frame clones, not every one. The repertoire holds around 1.6 million clones, with approximately 98% as singletons. This chain connects TRBV19 to TRBJ1-1; D is unclear. The sequenced sample was naive CD4+ T cells sorted from blood. Specified subset: CD45RA+ positively selected. This TCR was sampled from a young man in good health. CDR3 nucleotides: TGTGCCACCGCCCCCGGCAGGCTTGAAGGGACTGAAGCTTTCTTT. Protein sequence: CATAPGRLEGTEAFF. The variable domain in full, completed from reference TRBV19 and TRBJ1-1, reads DGGITQSPKYLFRKEGQNVTLSCEQNLNHDAMYWYRQDPGQGLRLIYYSQIVNDFQKGDIAEGYSVSREKKESFPLTVTSAQKNPTAFYLCATAPGRLEGTEAFFGQGTRLTVV.